This T cell receptor beta chain originates from a study of blood T cell repertoires in COVID-19. Study-level information: COVID-19 samples from acute and convalescent phases originated in the United States, Italy and Spain. PBMCs, B-cell-depleted T cells, or T cells provided the cDNA or gDNA that made up the material.

As originally analysed: Estimated nucleated cell counts came from reference gene primer amplification. Sequencing used immunoSEQ multiplex PCR; TCRdb keeps in-frame clones, though not all of them. V and J calls and clone size come straight from that table; D and trimming were deduced from the DNA. The sample records roughly 120,000 clones, roughly nine tenths being singletons. The CDR3 covers 16 residues. Trimming took 0 bases from V and 2 from J, leaving 11 bases between them. Germline CDR1 reads LGHNA; CDR2 reads YNFKEQ. The chain has TRBV4-2 and TRBJ2-1, with D possibly being TRBD1 (5 bases). Source material: peripheral blood. The TCR comes from a man between 65 and 85 years old who had recovered from COVID-19. Here the CDR3 reads CASSQDARATYNEQFF. CDR3 sequence (DNA): TGTGCCAGCAGCCAAGATGCCAGGGCGACCTACAATGAGCAGTTCTTC.